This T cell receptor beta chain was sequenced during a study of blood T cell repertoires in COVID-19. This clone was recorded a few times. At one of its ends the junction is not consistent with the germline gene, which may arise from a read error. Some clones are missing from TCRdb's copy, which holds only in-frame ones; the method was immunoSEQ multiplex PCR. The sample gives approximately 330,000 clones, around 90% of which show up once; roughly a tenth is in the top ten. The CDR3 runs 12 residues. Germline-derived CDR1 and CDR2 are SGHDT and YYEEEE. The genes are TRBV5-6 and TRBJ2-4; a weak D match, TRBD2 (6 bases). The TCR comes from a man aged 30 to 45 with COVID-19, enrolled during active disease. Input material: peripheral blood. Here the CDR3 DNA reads TGTGCCAGCAGCTTGGACATCTCCAGGGAGGACTTC. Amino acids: CASSLDISREDF. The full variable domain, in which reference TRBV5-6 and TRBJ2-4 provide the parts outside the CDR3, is DAGVTQSPTHLIKTRGQQVTLRCSPKSGHDTVSWYQQALGQGPQFIFQYYEEEERQRGNFPDRFSGHQFPNYSSELNVNALLLGDSALYLCASSLDISREDFGAGTRLSVL.